Presented here are 5 T cell receptor beta chains from one specimen sequenced in a study of T cell repertoires in cytomegalovirus infection. TCRdb analysed the reads with MiXCR anew, one entry per CDR3 protein. The table has about 740,000 distinct CDR3 sequences, under 40% seen once; the top ten hold around 2.6%. The sequenced sample was PBMCs. The receptors were sampled from a human donor in good health (CMV status not recorded). Some clones in this sample may be carry-over from other donors' samples.

There are a few counts of this clonotype. The chain has TRBV6-5 and TRBJ2-7, with 8 nucleotides matching TRBD1. This CDR3 has 15 residues. The germline V gene encodes CDR1 MNHEY and CDR2 SVGAGI. V shed 0 bases and J 3 bases; nucleotides not matched to a gene: 4. CDR3: CASSYSTGEVYEQYF. The CDR3 coding sequence is TGTGCCAGCAGTTACTCGACAGGGGAAGTCTACGAGCAGTACTTC.

Many counts were recorded for this clonotype. CDR3 sequence (DNA): TGTGCCAGCAGTTTCATACGTGGGGGGGCGCGAGGAGCTTTCTTT. Its translation: CASSFIRGGARGAFF. The J gene is TRBJ1-1, the V gene TRBV28; D is possibly TRBD1 (6 bases). V dropped 3 bases and J dropped 10 bases, with 21 bases sitting between them. CDR1 and CDR2 (germline): MDHEN, SYDVKM. This CDR3 has 15 amino acids.

This clonotype occurred many times. The V call is TRBV25-1, the J call TRBJ2-7; the match to TRBD1 covers 10 bases. Losses at the gene ends were 5 bases for V and 3 bases for J; bases not matched to a gene: 10. CDR1 and CDR2 from the germline V gene are MGHDK and SYGVNS. The CDR3 has 16 amino acids. CDR3 amino acids: CASSSQGQGGNYEQYF. As DNA, the CDR3 is TGTGCCAGCAGTTCCCAAGGACAGGGGGGGAACTACGAGCAGTACTTC.

This chain joins TRBV27 and TRBJ2-5; 9 bases are shared with TRBD2. Germline CDR1 reads MNHEY; CDR2 reads SMNVEV (reference sequence). V was clipped by 2 bases and J by 5 bases; unmatched bases: 6. The CDR3 runs to 15 residues. The CDR3 DNA sequence: TGTGCCAGCAGTTTACAGCGGGGGGCCGGTGAGACCCAGTACTTC. Its translation: CASSLQRGAGETQYF.

This clonotype appeared a few times. The rearrangement uses TRBV6-6 and TRBJ1-1, with D hard to call. The CDR3 extends over 16 amino acids. Deletions cut 11 bases from V and 6 bases from J, with 28 bases between. Germline V gene lookup returns CDR1 MNHNY and CDR2 SVGAGI (reference sequence). The CDR3 is CAALALPGSEGAEAFF. The CDR3 DNA sequence: TGTGCCGCCCTCGCGCTTCCGGGGAGCGAAGGCGCTGAAGCTTTCTTT.